The 21 T cell receptor beta chains below come from one sample, sequenced in a study of a mutant IDH1 vaccine in newly diagnosed glioma. No cognate antigen is known for these TCRs. Some clones are missing from TCRdb's copy, which holds only in-frame ones; the method was immunoSEQ multiplex PCR. This sample has around 54,000 clones; roughly four fifths occur once, and the top ten carry 3% to 4%. Time point described: week 47, end of study. In every dose of vaccine, 300 ug of mutant IDH1 20-mer peptide was given alongside topical imiquimod. The material sequenced was PBMCs, taken from a glioma patient whose treatment included an IDH1 peptide vaccine. These TCRs come from a woman in her forties or fifties with glioma.

The chain joins TRBV6-6 to TRBJ1-2; D possibly corresponds to TRBD1 (6 bases). The CDR3 covers 15 residues. Germline loops: CDR1 MNHNY, CDR2 SVGAGI (reference sequence). V shed 6 bases and J shed 8 bases, with 22 bases lying between them. CDR3 nucleotide sequence: TGTGCCAGCAGCCGCCCGACAGGAGCTACTTTAGGCTACACCTTC. Amino acids: CASSRPTGATLGYTF.

In this sample, this clone turned up a few times. The chain carries TRBV6-1 and TRBJ1-3, with no clear D. The CDR3 contains 13 residues. Trimming took 3 bases from V and 2 from J, leaving 5 bases between them. CDR1 and CDR2 (germline): MNHNS, SASEGT. CDR3 sequence reads: CASSDSPGNTIYF. The CDR3 nucleotides are TGTGCCAGCAGTGATTCCCCTGGAAACACCATATATTTT.

The J gene is TRBJ1-1, the V gene TRBV5-1, with D possibly being TRBD1 (5 bases). The CDR3 is 16 amino acids. Germline V gene sequence: CDR1 SGHRS, CDR2 YFSETQ. The V and J ends lost 1 base and 4 bases respectively, with 17 bases between them. CDR3 bases: TGCGCCAGCAGCTTGTCTGCAGGGAGTGGGCCCACTGAAGCTTTCTTT. This translates into CASSLSAGSGPTEAFF.

This clone was seen a single time. CDR3 coding DNA: TGTGCCAGCAGCCAAGATTTGACTAGCGGGGGCCCGTACCAAGAGACCCAGTACTTC. Its translation is CASSQDLTSGGPYQETQYF. The J gene is TRBJ2-5, the V gene TRBV4-2; 12 nucleotides line up with TRBD2. The V and J ends lost 0 bases and 0 bases, in that order; junction bases with no gene match: 8. Germline V CDR1 and CDR2: LGHNA, YNFKEQ. The CDR3 covers 19 residues.

The rearrangement uses TRBV9 and TRBJ2-5; either TRBD1 or TRBD2 may supply D (5 bases each). Trimming removed 4 bases at V and 0 bases at J, with 13 bases between. Germline V gene sequence: CDR1 SGDLS, CDR2 YYNGEE. The CDR3 extends over 15 amino acids. Written as DNA, the CDR3 is TGTGCCAGCAGCTCCAGTTGGGGGTACCAAGAGACCCAGTACTTC. It specifies CASSSSWGYQETQYF.

The rearrangement uses TRBV6-1 and TRBJ1-2, with TRBD1 matching 9 bases. Germline V gene sequence: CDR1 MNHNS, CDR2 SASEGT. J gave up 13 bases and V 2 bases, and 5 bases lay outside the gene matches. This CDR3 region has 12 residues. CDR3 DNA sequence: TGTGCCAGCAGTGAAAGGGACAGGGATCGCACCTTC. Protein product: CASSERDRDRTF.

This clone was picked up a small number of times. J is TRBJ2-5 and V is TRBV2; possible D gene TRBD2, 7 bases. From germline, CDR1 is SNHLY and CDR2 FYNNEI. The CDR3 contains 13 residues. V was cut by 8 bases and J by 5 bases, with 15 bases left in between. The CDR3 sequence: CASGGAFEETQYF. The CDR3 nucleotides read TGTGCCAGCGGGGGGGCATTTGAGGAGACCCAGTACTTC. The full variable domain, in which reference TRBV2 and TRBJ2-5 provide the parts outside the CDR3, is EPEVTQTPSHQVTQMGQEVILRCVPISNHLYFYWYRQILGQKVEFLVSFYNNEISEKSEIFDDQFSVERPDGSNFTLKIRSTKLEDSAMYFCASGGAFEETQYFGPGTRLLVL.

The chain joins TRBV27 to TRBJ2-3; TRBD2 agrees at 12 bases. The V gene's germline CDR1 is MNHEY and CDR2 SMNVEV (reference sequence). The CDR3 covers 14 residues. With V trimmed by 6 bases and J by 4 bases, 2 bases remained unmatched. CDR3 nucleotides: TGTGCCAGCAGCCTAGCGGGGGGGCCAGATACGCAGTATTTT. Translating it yields CASSLAGGPDTQYF.

This clone was seen only once. This chain connects TRBV13 to TRBJ2-5; TRBD1 matches at 9 bases. This CDR3 has 14 residues. Germline V gives CDR1 PRHDT, CDR2 FYEKMQ (reference sequence). V dropped 5 bases and J dropped 6; count of bases not matched to a gene: 7. The CDR3 loop is CASSVGQGGKTQYF. Written as DNA, the CDR3 is TGTGCCAGCAGCGTGGGACAGGGAGGGAAGACCCAGTACTTC.

The chain has TRBV6-5 and TRBJ1-3, with D perhaps matching TRBD1 (5 bases). CDR1 and CDR2 (germline): MNHEY, SVGAGI. V gave up 0 bases and J gave up 2 bases, with 11 bases separating them. The CDR3 runs 16 residues. CDR3 sequence: CASSYSGLLAGNTIYF. CDR3 sequence (DNA): TGTGCCAGCAGTTACTCGGGACTTCTAGCTGGAAACACCATATATTTT.

V gene TRBV11-2 combines with J gene TRBJ2-7; 8 bases are a match to TRBD2. CDR3 size: 15 residues. V trimming: 1 base; J trimming: 6 bases; junction bases outside the gene matches: 8. In germline, CDR1 is SGHAT, CDR2 FQNNGV. The CDR3 region is CASSLGAGGSLEQYF. CDR3 coding DNA: TGTGCCAGCAGCTTAGGGGCGGGAGGTTCCCTCGAGCAGTACTTC.

CDR3 sequence (DNA): TGTGCCAGCAGCCCCACTTCGGGCGGGGGCCCGGTAGAGCAGTTCTTC. Translated, it gives CASSPTSGGGPVEQFF. This chain connects TRBV7-2 to TRBJ2-1, with D perhaps matching TRBD2 (7 bases). Germline assignment: CDR1 SGHTA and CDR2 FQGNSA. The V end was cut by 5 bases, the J end by 10 bases, with 24 bases between. CDR3 length equals 16 residues.

The gene calls are TRBV5-4 and TRBJ2-7, with no clear D. This CDR3 is built from 14 residues. CDR1 is SGHNT, CDR2 YYREEE, per germline (reference sequence). V was clipped by 0 bases and J by 2 bases, with 9 bases between them. The CDR3 nucleotides read TGTGCCAGCAGCTTGGGGGCAACTACCTACGAGCAGTACTTC. Translated: CASSLGATTYEQYF.

The J gene is TRBJ1-1, the V gene TRBV10-3; D perhaps matches TRBD1 (5 bases). V was pared by 4 bases and J by 1 base, with 10 bases between. Germline CDR1 and CDR2: ENHRY and SYGVKD. There are 14 residues in the CDR3. CDR3 sequence (DNA): TGTGCCATCAGTGCCGTGGGGGAGAACACTGAAGCTTTCTTT. Protein sequence: CAISAVGENTEAFF.

This clone has a handful of counts. The chain recombines TRBV6-1 with TRBJ1-5; D ambiguous. The length of the CDR3 is 13 residues. Germline values: CDR1 MNHNS, CDR2 SASEGT. V was trimmed by 2 bases and J by 3 bases, leaving 5 bases between them. CDR3 amino acids: CASSEYTNQPQHF. CDR3 bases: TGTGCCAGCAGTGAATATACCAATCAGCCCCAGCATTTT.

In its sample, this clone was seen a few times. J is TRBJ1-2 and V is TRBV9; a possible D gene is TRBD1 (5 bases). Per germline, CDR1 SGDLS and CDR2 YYNGEE. CDR3 size: 17 residues. V lost 5 bases to trimming and J lost 0 bases, with 20 bases between them. CDR3 in DNA: TGTGCCAGCAGTGGCGAAGACAGATTTCAAGCTAACTATGGCTACACCTTC. Amino acid sequence: CASSGEDRFQANYGYTF.

V is TRBV6-5 and J is TRBJ1-2, with 10 nucleotides matching TRBD1. Per the germline V gene, CDR1 is MNHEY and CDR2 is SVGAGI. Trimming took 5 bases from V and 6 from J; bases not matched to a gene: 6. The CDR3 runs 14 residues. CDR3 amino acids: CASSRGQGLDGYTF. Written as DNA, the CDR3 is TGTGCCAGCAGTCGGGGACAGGGGCTGGATGGCTACACCTTC.

The chain joins TRBV7-2 to TRBJ2-7; the D gene is possibly TRBD2 (7 bases). Trimming took 5 bases from V and 6 from J, leaving 17 bases between them. The CDR3 covers 14 residues. The germline V gene has CDR1 SGHTA and CDR2 FQGNSA. The CDR3 loop reads CASSLTGRVGEQYF. Here the CDR3 DNA reads TGTGCCAGCAGCCTTACAGGGAGGGTCGGCGAGCAGTACTTC. Combining the CDR3 with reference TRBV7-2 and TRBJ2-7 gives the whole variable domain GAGVSQSPSNKVTEKGKDVELRCDPISGHTALYWYRQSLGQGLEFLIYFQGNSAPDKSGLPSDRFSAERTGGSVSTLTIQRTQQEDSAVYLCASSLTGRVGEQYFGPGTRLTVT.

The rearrangement links TRBV2 to TRBJ1-2, with 7 bases matching TRBD1. Germline V gives CDR1 SNHLY, CDR2 FYNNEI. The CDR3 consists of 16 residues. Trimming cost V 6 bases and J 5 bases; bases outside gene matches: 15. The CDR3 loop reads CASRDRATTGVYGYTF. The CDR3 DNA reads TGTGCCAGCAGAGACCGAGCGACAACAGGGGTATATGGCTACACCTTC.

This sequence joins TRBV7-9 and TRBJ2-1; D is ambiguous. CDR1 and CDR2 (germline): SEHNR, FQNEAQ (reference sequence). CDR3 length equals 14 residues. The V and J ends lost 9 bases and 3 bases respectively, with 15 bases between them. This CDR3 reads CASTDPSGYNEQFF. CDR3 DNA sequence: TGTGCCAGTACTGACCCCTCGGGCTACAATGAGCAGTTCTTC.

The chain joins TRBV5-1 to TRBJ2-7; TRBD1 is a possible D gene (6 bases). V shed 5 bases and J shed 4 bases, with 13 bases lying between them. Germline V CDR1 and CDR2: SGHRS, YFSETQ. There are 13 residues in the CDR3. The CDR3 region is CASRFMGAYEQYF. As DNA, the CDR3 is TGCGCCAGCAGGTTCATGGGGGCATACGAGCAGTACTTC.